This note documents a single T cell receptor (beta chain) sequence. Antigen unknown. This entry belongs to a study of cytomegalovirus exposure and HLA in healthy donors. The wider study: Sequencing of about 179 million T cells in an earlier analysis found around 110 million unique TCR beta sequences.

Germline V gene lookup returns CDR1 MGHRA and CDR2 YSYEKL. V lost 0 bases to trimming and J lost 5 bases, with 13 bases between them. This CDR3 is built from 15 residues. PCR involved 60 Vbeta and 13 Jbeta primers. TCRdb's table, derived via immunoSEQ multiplex PCR, lists solely in-frame clones and lacks some. The data show tens of thousands of clones, with 90% seen just once and 2% to 3% held by the top ten. General study results and limits: Available immune exposure information covered CMV serostatus only. In a later analysis, TCR association rates varied by HLA locus: DRB1 most, HLA-C fewest. According to an earlier analysis, most TCR beta V segments yielded productive rearrangements about 90% or about 30% of the time.

The TCR sequence derives from a woman between 18 and 29 years old in good health and CMV-seronegative. The genes are TRBV4-1 and TRBJ1-2; possible D gene TRBD1, 5 bases. The sequenced material came from PBMCs. This CDR3 is CASSQETSGFYGYTF. The CDR3 DNA follows: TGCGCCAGCAGCCAAGAGACCTCAGGGTTTTATGGCTACACCTTC.